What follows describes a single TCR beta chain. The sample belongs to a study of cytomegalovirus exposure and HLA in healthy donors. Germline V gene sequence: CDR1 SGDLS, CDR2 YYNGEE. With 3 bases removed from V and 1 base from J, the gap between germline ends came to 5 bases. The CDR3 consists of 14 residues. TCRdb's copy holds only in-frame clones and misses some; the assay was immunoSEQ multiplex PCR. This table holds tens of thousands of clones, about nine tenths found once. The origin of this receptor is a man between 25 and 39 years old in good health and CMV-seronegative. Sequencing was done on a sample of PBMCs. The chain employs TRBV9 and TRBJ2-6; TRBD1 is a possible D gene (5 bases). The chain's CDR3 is CASSGQSGANVLTF. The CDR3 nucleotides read TGTGCCAGCAGCGGACAGTCTGGGGCCAACGTCCTGACTTTC.